One and the same sample provided the 5 T cell receptor beta chains below, sequenced in a study of Ad26.COV2.S vaccination and SARS-CoV-2 variants. Treatment meaning: around 19 received Ad26.COV2.S at low or high dose, single or two shots; 5 received placebo; per-sample allocation not given. Sampling was done on day 63 after the first vaccine or placebo injection. Repertoires were generated with immunoSEQ multiplex PCR, while TCRdb's copy carries only in-frame clones and drops some. This sample has about 680,000 clones, with roughly 90% found just once. Sequences were derived from peripheral blood, sampled in a trial of Ad26.COV2.S vaccine versus placebo. These receptors originate from a person between 18 and 65 years old who received the Ad26.COV2.S COVID-19 vaccine or a placebo.

The rearrangement joins TRBV19 to TRBJ2-3, with 7 bases fitting TRBD1. The CDR3 has 15 amino acids. Germline CDR1 is LNHDA and CDR2 is SQIVND (reference sequence). V was clipped by 4 bases and J by 2 bases; unmatched bases: 6. The CDR3 loop is CASSTIGQATDTQYF. CDR3 DNA sequence: TGTGCCAGTAGTACCATAGGACAGGCCACAGATACGCAGTATTTT.

This clone appeared once. V gene TRBV29-1 combines with J gene TRBJ1-2; the match to TRBD1 covers 7 bases. Trimming took 2 bases from V and 4 from J; bases not matched to a gene: 7. The CDR3 has 14 residues. Looked up from germline, CDR1 is SQVTM and CDR2 is ANQGSEA. CDR3 DNA: TGCAGCGTTGAACAGGGACAGCCTCCCTATGGCTACACCTTC. Its translation: CSVEQGQPPYGYTF.

This chain uses TRBV29-1 with TRBJ2-5; 8 bases align to TRBD1. Germline CDR1 is SQVTM and CDR2 is ANQGSEA. The CDR3 contains 15 residues. V was clipped by 2 bases and J by 5 bases; unmatched bases: 10. The CDR3 bases are TGCAGCGTTGAAAAAGGGCAGGGGGCAAGGGAGACCCAGTACTTC. It encodes CSVEKGQGARETQYF.

The gene calls are TRBV12-3 or TRBV12-4 and TRBJ2-5; D unresolved. The V and J ends lost 6 bases and 9 bases respectively, with 17 bases between them. This CDR3 region has 13 residues. In nucleotides, the CDR3 is TGTGCCAGCAGCTCGACTCGCACTGGGGCCCAGTACTTC. This codes for CASSSTRTGAQYF.

This clone turned up a few times. This chain joins TRBV5-4 and TRBJ1-1; 10 bases are a match to TRBD1. This CDR3 region has 14 residues. Trimming removed 4 bases from V and 6 bases from J; junction bases left unmatched: 6. Germline V CDR1 and CDR2: SGHNT, YYREEE (reference sequence). The CDR3, as DNA: TGTGCCAGCAGCCAGACAGGGGGCTTCTCTGAAGCTTTCTTT. Its translation is CASSQTGGFSEAFF.